These 10 T cell receptor beta chains came from one sample sequenced in a study of blood T cell repertoires in COVID-19. Libraries were prepared by immunoSEQ multiplex PCR; TCRdb keeps only in-frame clonotypes and omits some of them. Among roughly 200,000 clones, 85% to 90% were seen once, and the ten largest hold 0.8% to 1%. The specimen sequenced was peripheral blood. These receptors came from a woman between 18 and 29 years old who had recovered from COVID-19.

The chain couples TRBV3-1 (or the pseudogene TRBV3-2) to TRBJ2-3, with 7 nucleotides matching TRBD1. Germline CDR1 reads LGHDT; CDR2 reads YNNKEL (reference sequence). The length of the CDR3 is 15 residues. V was clipped by 1 base and J by 4 bases; unmatched bases: 5. The CDR3 coding sequence is TGTGCCAGCAGCCAAGGGTTTACAGGGGCAGATACGCAGTATTTT. Protein: CASSQGFTGADTQYF.

The chain recombines TRBV5-6 with TRBJ2-5, with TRBD2 matching over 15 bases. V lost 3 bases, J lost 5 bases, and 8 bases stayed unmatched. Looked up from germline, CDR1 is SGHDT and CDR2 is YYEEEE. This CDR3 is 17 amino acids long. This CDR3 is CASSSRTSGGVGETQYF. Written as DNA, the CDR3 is TGTGCCAGCAGCTCCCGGACTAGCGGGGGGGTCGGGGAGACCCAGTACTTC.

This chain links TRBV10-3 with TRBJ2-7; D possibly corresponds to TRBD2 (6 bases). Deletions cut 3 bases from V and 4 bases from J, with 13 bases between. Per the germline V gene, CDR1 is ENHRY and CDR2 is SYGVKD. This CDR3 has 14 amino acids. The CDR3 spells CAISDRDFSYEQYF. For the CDR3, the DNA is TGTGCCATCAGTGACCGGGACTTCTCGTACGAGCAGTACTTC.

This clone has more than one count but fewer than ten. The J gene is TRBJ1-5, the V gene TRBV9, with a weak D call TRBD1 (5 bases). This CDR3 is 13 amino acids long. The germline gives CDR1 SGDLS, CDR2 YYNGEE. V was trimmed by 3 bases and J by 4 bases, leaving 8 bases between them. CDR3 sequence: CASSDAGNQPQHF. The CDR3, as DNA: TGTGCCAGCAGCGACGCAGGGAATCAGCCCCAGCATTTT.

V and J are TRBV7-9 and TRBJ1-2; TRBD1 is a possible D gene (5 bases). V lost 5 bases, J lost 4 bases, and 11 bases lay in between. The CDR3 covers 13 residues. Germline-derived CDR1 and CDR2 are SEHNR and FQNEAQ (reference sequence). CDR3 protein: CASSPDSSYGYTF. CDR3 DNA sequence: TGTGCCAGCAGCCCCGACAGTAGCTATGGCTACACCTTC.

The V and J genes are TRBV6-1 and TRBJ1-5; the D gene is possibly TRBD1 (6 bases). The CDR3 has 17 residues. V lost 2 bases to trimming and J lost 0 bases, with 14 bases between them. CDR1 and CDR2 (germline): MNHNS, SASEGT. Here the CDR3 DNA reads TGTGCCAGCAGTGAACAGACAGGAGCCCCTAGCAATCAGCCCCAGCATTTT. Translating gives CASSEQTGAPSNQPQHF.

This sequence joins TRBV9 and TRBJ2-4; TRBD1 might be the D (6 bases). The CDR3 loop spans 13 amino acids. Germline V CDR1 and CDR2: SGDLS, YYNGEE. V was pared by 3 bases and J by 6 bases, with 10 bases between. The CDR3 sequence is CASSGKDRNIQYF. CDR3 in DNA: TGTGCCAGCAGCGGAAAGGACAGAAACATTCAGTACTTC.

The V and J genes are TRBV6-2 or TRBV6-3 and TRBJ2-4; D possibly corresponds to TRBD1 (6 bases). The CDR3 length is 16 residues. The germline V and J ends were trimmed by 2 bases and 0 bases, with 11 bases remaining between them. Germline CDR1 reads MNHEY; CDR2 reads SVGEGT. The CDR3 DNA reads as TGTGCCAGCAGTTACCAGACAGGATTAGCCAAAAACATTCAGTACTTC. Translation: CASSYQTGLAKNIQYF.

The gene calls are TRBV19 and TRBJ2-2; the match to TRBD1 covers 9 bases. Germline V gene data show CDR1 as LNHDA and CDR2 as SQIVND (reference sequence). Unmatched junction bases numbered 12, after V lost 5 bases and J lost 5 bases. CDR3 length: 17 residues. CDR3 sequence (DNA): TGTGCCAGTAGTTCCCCCCCGGGACAGGGCCCTACCGGGGAGCTGTTTTTT. It codes for CASSSPPGQGPTGELFF.

The chain is built from TRBV7-8 and TRBJ1-6; TRBD1 is a possible D gene (5 bases). Germline V lookup: CDR1 SGHVS, CDR2 FQNEAQ. The CDR3 contains 16 residues. V lost 5 bases and J 4 bases, leaving 15 bases between the germline ends. CDR3 sequence reads: CASSENGGSYNSPLHF. The CDR3 DNA reads TGTGCCAGCAGCGAAAATGGGGGGTCTTATAATTCACCCCTCCACTTT.